One and the same sample provided the 7 T cell receptor beta chains below, sequenced in a study of cytomegalovirus exposure and HLA in healthy donors. In the PCR, 60 Vbeta and 13 Jbeta primers were used. Libraries were prepared by immunoSEQ multiplex PCR; TCRdb keeps only in-frame clonotypes and omits some of them. This sample carries about 100,000 clones, with about 5.9% going to the ten biggest clones. Sample: PBMCs. The receptors shown here come from a girl between 10 and 17 years old in good health and CMV-seropositive.

The chain has TRBV6-5 and TRBJ1-4, with D possibly TRBD1 on 5 matching bases. Trimming left V 2 bases short and J 4 bases short, with 8 bases between. The CDR3 runs to 14 residues. Germline lookup yields CDR1 MNHEY and CDR2 SVGAGI. The CDR3: CASSYMGLNEKLFF. The CDR3, as DNA: TGTGCCAGCAGTTACATGGGACTTAATGAAAAACTGTTTTTT.

The chain combines TRBV4-1 with TRBJ1-1; D is ambiguous. This CDR3 spans 13 amino acids. V was cut by 2 bases and J by 2 bases, with 6 bases left in between. The germline gives CDR1 MGHRA, CDR2 YSYEKL. The CDR3 protein is CASSQQVNTEAFF. In nucleotides, the CDR3 is TGCGCCAGCAGCCAACAGGTCAACACTGAAGCTTTCTTT.

The V call is TRBV6-6, the J call TRBJ1-1, with 9 nucleotides matching TRBD1. After removal of 4 bases from V and 5 bases from J, the junction contained 5 bases not matched to a gene. CDR3 length: 14 amino acids. Germline CDR1 is MNHNY and CDR2 is SVGAGI (reference sequence). The CDR3 loop is CASSSRTGVTEAFF. The CDR3 DNA is TGTGCCAGCAGTTCCCGGACAGGGGTAACTGAAGCTTTCTTT.

The rearrangement links TRBV18 to TRBJ2-2, with TRBD1 matching 8 bases. Germline values: CDR1 KGHSH, CDR2 LQKENI. The junction had 6 bases not matched to a gene; V was cut back by 3 bases and J by 3 bases. This CDR3 is built from 16 residues. The CDR3 loop is CASSPFQGAYTGELFF. CDR3 DNA sequence: TGTGCCAGCTCACCCTTCCAGGGGGCATACACCGGGGAGCTGTTTTTT.

This sequence joins TRBV6-6 and TRBJ2-4, with D possibly being TRBD1 (6 bases). Between the trimmed V and J ends, which lost 7 bases and 0 bases, there was a span of 16 bases. Germline V gives CDR1 MNHNY, CDR2 SVGAGI (reference sequence). This CDR3 comprises 16 residues. This CDR3 is CASISRDTLAKNIQYF. The CDR3 DNA is TGTGCCAGCATTTCGAGGGACACCCTAGCCAAAAACATTCAGTACTTC.

The rearrangement joins TRBV18 to TRBJ2-3; TRBD1 might be the D (5 bases). This CDR3 is built from 14 residues. Between the trimmed V and J ends, which lost 0 bases and 8 bases, there was a span of 12 bases. CDR1 is KGHSH and CDR2 is LQKENI in the germline V gene. For the CDR3, the DNA is TGTGCCAGCTCACCACCGGATTTAGGGGCTACGCAGTATTTT. Protein product: CASSPPDLGATQYF.

CDR3 nucleotide sequence: TGTGCCAGCTCACCTTATCAGGGTGACGAGCAGTACGTC. Amino acids: CASSPYQGDEQYV. The V gene is TRBV18, the J gene TRBJ2-7; a possible D gene is TRBD1 (5 bases). CDR1 is KGHSH, CDR2 LQKENI, per germline. V was shortened by 3 bases and J by 5 bases, with 11 bases between the two germline ends. The CDR3 has 13 residues.